This T cell receptor beta chain was documented in a study of T cell changes during pregnancy in multiple sclerosis (dated by TCRdb to the late 2010s). In terms of the full investigation: The study examined how the T cell repertoire changed over the course of pregnancy in women with multiple sclerosis.

A note on this clone: Its antigen remains unidentified. The input lacks base qualities; no much larger clone sits a single base away.

To prepare the library, the immunoSEQ multiplex PCR assay was applied. The immuneACCESS repertoire file appears here via TCRdb, limited to in-frame rearrangements. These files lack a portion of the clones; in checked studies, under half of the deficit traces to unresolved V genes, and the cause of the others is not known. Across this sample there are tens of thousands of clones, with about 88% seen only once. In total, the top ten clones hold around 3.3% of the sample. V is cut back by 4 bases and J by 3 bases, with 8 bases in the junction unmatched. Reading the germline V gene gives CDR1 SGHAT and CDR2 FQNNGV. The CDR3 has 16 amino acids, counting the end cysteine and phenylalanine. The only DNA kept is the CDR3, 48 bases in frame from the first base.

This clonotype originated in a female donor with multiple sclerosis, enrolled in a pregnancy study. Here the chain combines TRBV11-2 and TRBJ2-7, with 11 central nucleotides matching TRBD1. The specimen was CD8+ T cells from peripheral blood mononuclear cells, collected before pregnancy. In nucleotides, the sequence is TGTGCCAGCAGCTCTAGCGGGGACAGGGGGTTCTACGAGCAGTACTTC. It encodes CASSSSGDRGFYEQYF. This CDR3, with the reference TRBV11-2 and TRBJ2-7 proteins standing in past its ends, gives the full variable domain EAGVAQSPRYKIIEKRQSVAFWCNPISGHATLYWYQQILGQGPKLLIQFQNNGVVDDSQLPKDRFSAERLKGVDSTLKIQPAKLEDSAVYLCASSSSGDRGFYEQYFGPGTRLTVT.